These T cell receptor beta chains were read from a single sample in a study of blood T cell repertoires in COVID-19. Only in-frame clones appear in the TCRdb table, and some are missing; sequencing was by immunoSEQ multiplex PCR. This repertoire shows 140,000 or so clones, about 90% found once; its top ten account for roughly 37%. The sample taken for sequencing was peripheral blood. The receptors come from a man aged 45-60 years who had recovered from COVID-19. Each CDR3 is given with its conserved first and last residue. Each record gives: clone size, J gene, V gene, D gene, CDR3 protein, CDR3 DNA. A D gene is named only where the DNA matches it firmly. Size is stated for part of the rows, as once, few or many counts, or as a class when the clone is expanded.

NA | TRBJ2-3 | TRBV7-3 | TRBD2 | CASSLGTSRGLGDTQYF | TGTGCCAGCAGCTTAGGGACTAGCAGGGGACTTGGTGATACGCAGTATTTT
NA | TRBJ2-7 | TRBV7-8 | NA | CASSRGAVGEQYF | TGTGCCAGCAGCCGGGGGGCCGTTGGTGAGCAGTACTTC
NA | TRBJ2-7 | TRBV2 | TRBD2 | CASSEVRLAGSYEQYF | TGTGCCAGCAGTGAAGTAAGGCTAGCGGGCTCCTACGAGCAGTACTTC
once | TRBJ1-2 | TRBV9 | NA | CASSARSSHGDGGYTF | TGTGCCAGCAGCGCCCGGAGCTCCCACGGGGATGGCGGCTACACCTTC
once | TRBJ1-1 | TRBV6-6 | NA | CASSYGGQNTEAFF | TGTGCCAGCAGTTATGGGGGACAGAACACTGAAGCTTTCTTT
NA | TRBJ2-7 | TRBV15 | TRBD1 | CATSPRTGLSSYEQYF | TGTGCCACCAGCCCTCGGACAGGGTTAAGCTCCTACGAGCAGTACTTC
once | TRBJ2-7 | TRBV11-2 | TRBD2 | CASSFTGGMTYEQYF | TGTGCCAGCAGCTTCACGGGGGGAATGACCTACGAGCAGTACTTC
NA | TRBJ1-5 | TRBV21-1 | NA | CASRVRDRGIQPQHF | TGTGCCAGCAGAGTTCGGGACAGGGGGATCCAGCCCCAGCATTTT
NA | TRBJ2-5 | TRBV5-8 | NA | CASSLGSIATQYF | TGTGCCAGCAGTCTCGGGTCAATCGCGACCCAGTACTTC
once | TRBJ2-7 | TRBV28 | NA | CASARAAGHSYEQYF | TGTGCCAGCGCGAGAGCCGCGGGGCACTCCTACGAGCAGTACTTC
NA | TRBJ2-3 | TRBV6-4 | TRBD2 | CATKGGGSTDTQYF | TGTGCCACGAAGGGCGGGGGAAGCACAGATACGCAGTATTTT
NA | TRBJ2-1 | TRBV30 | TRBD1 | CAWTRSRTGGTFRSYNEQFF | TGTGCCTGGACTAGATCCCGGACAGGAGGCACCTTCCGCTCCTACAATGAGCAGTTCTTC
few | TRBJ1-6 | TRBV6-1 | NA | CASSEGGGRPSPLHF | TGTGCCAGCAGTGAAGGGGGGGGCCGTCCATCACCCCTCCACTTT
NA | TRBJ2-7 | TRBV6-2/TRBV6-3 | NA | CASSEPGYLNSYEQYF | TGTGCCAGCAGTGAGCCAGGATACTTAAACTCCTACGAGCAGTACTTC
once | TRBJ2-3 | TRBV7-2 | TRBD1 | CASSLVGSGTADTQYF | TGTGCCAGCAGCTTAGTTGGGTCGGGGACAGCAGATACGCAGTATTTT
once | TRBJ1-1 | TRBV4-1 | NA | CASSQPKTGTEAFF | TGCGCCAGCAGCCAACCTAAGACAGGCACTGAAGCTTTCTTT
NA | TRBJ1-3 | TRBV27 | TRBD1 | CASSAGGDGNTIYF | TGTGCCAGCAGTGCAGGGGGCGATGGAAACACCATATATTTT
once | TRBJ1-1 | TRBV5-1 | NA | CASSPGTVNTEAFF | TGCGCCAGCAGCCCAGGGACTGTCAACACTGAAGCTTTCTTT
NA | TRBJ2-1 | TRBV5-6 | NA | CASSLIRNEQFF | TGTGCCAGCAGCTTGATCAGAAATGAGCAGTTCTTC
NA | TRBJ2-1 | TRBV11-2 | TRBD2 | CASGEAGDEQFF | TGTGCCAGCGGCGAAGCGGGGGACGAGCAGTTCTTC
NA | TRBJ1-2 | TRBV9 | NA | CASSVGGDTRSYGYTF | TGTGCCAGCAGCGTAGGTGGGGACACCCGCTCCTATGGCTACACCTTC
NA | TRBJ2-5 | TRBV3-1/TRBV3-2 | NA | CASSQGAFQYF | TGTGCCAGCAGCCAAGGAGCCTTCCAGTACTTC
NA | TRBJ1-1 | TRBV3-1/TRBV3-2 | NA | CASSQAPDSLTEAFF | TGTGCCAGCAGCCAAGCGCCGGACAGTTTAACTGAAGCTTTCTTT
NA | TRBJ2-5 | TRBV12-5 | TRBD1 | CASGRTGELETQYF | TGTGCTAGTGGTCGGACAGGGGAGTTGGAGACCCAGTACTTC
NA | TRBJ2-7 | TRBV5-1 | TRBD2 | CASSGGEPGSEQYF | TGCGCCAGCAGCGGGGGGGAGCCGGGATCCGAGCAGTACTTC
NA | TRBJ1-1 | TRBV7-8 | NA | CASSSGVVNTEAFF | TGTGCCAGCAGCTCGGGGGTCGTGAACACTGAAGCTTTCTTT